The next 24 T cell receptor beta chains were all read from a single sample in a study of cytomegalovirus exposure and HLA in healthy donors. PCR primers comprised 60 Vbeta and 13 Jbeta primers. Some clones are missing from TCRdb's copy, which holds only in-frame ones; the method was immunoSEQ multiplex PCR. The table lists about 86,000 clones, just over 70% of them singletons, with under 8.5% in the top ten. Input material: PBMCs. The receptors stem from a man in his fifties or sixties in good health and CMV-seronegative.

The chain joins TRBV9 to TRBJ1-2; 10 bases match TRBD1. This CDR3 spans 14 amino acids. Germline CDR1 and CDR2: SGDLS and YYNGEE. Trimming removed 4 bases from V and 7 bases from J; junction bases left unmatched: 7. The CDR3 DNA reads as TGTGCCAGCAGCCAGGGGACAGGGGTTCGTGGCTACACCTTC. It encodes CASSQGTGVRGYTF.

The rearrangement links TRBV19 to TRBJ2-5, with 7 bases matching TRBD2. CDR3 length: 15 amino acids. The V and J ends lost 2 bases and 1 base, in that order; junction bases with no gene match: 4. CDR1 and CDR2 (germline): LNHDA, SQIVND (reference sequence). In nucleotides, the CDR3 is TGTGCCAGTAGTATAAACCCTAGCGGCCAAGAGACCCAGTACTTC. Its protein product is CASSINPSGQETQYF.

The chain links TRBV5-1 to TRBJ2-7; the D is unclear. Per germline, CDR1 SGHRS and CDR2 YFSETQ. V lost 0 bases to trimming and J lost 0 bases, with 10 bases between them. This CDR3 is 15 amino acids long. In DNA, the CDR3 is TGCGCCAGCAGCTTGGACCTCACGAGCTCCTACGAGCAGTACTTC. Its translation: CASSLDLTSSYEQYF.

This chain joins TRBV14 and TRBJ2-1, with 8 bases matching TRBD2. The CDR3 extends over 17 amino acids. Germline V gene data show CDR1 as SGHDN and CDR2 as FVKESK. J gave up 9 bases and V 3 bases, and 16 bases lay outside the gene matches. The CDR3 reads CASSHLYRGLGESEQFF. In DNA, the CDR3 is TGTGCCAGCAGCCACCTATACCGGGGACTAGGAGAGAGTGAGCAGTTCTTC.

The J gene is TRBJ2-3, the V gene TRBV5-1, with 7 bases matching TRBD2. Germline CDR1 reads SGHRS; CDR2 reads YFSETQ. Germline trimming cut 2 bases from V and 0 bases from J; bases unmatched to any gene: 3. This CDR3 comprises 15 residues. As DNA, the CDR3 is TGCGCCAGCAGCTTCAACGGGAGGAGCACAGATACGCAGTATTTT. Translating gives CASSFNGRSTDTQYF.

The chain combines TRBV2 with TRBJ2-7; D might be TRBD1 (5 bases). This CDR3 has 13 residues. V was clipped by 3 bases and J by 3 bases, with 9 bases between them. Germline V lookup: CDR1 SNHLY, CDR2 FYNNEI. CDR3: CASSDRVRYEQYF. In DNA form, the CDR3 reads TGTGCCAGCAGTGACAGGGTCCGCTACGAGCAGTACTTC. Based on the CDR3 plus reference TRBV2 and TRBJ2-7, the full variable domain is EPEVTQTPSHQVTQMGQEVILRCVPISNHLYFYWYRQILGQKVEFLVSFYNNEISEKSEIFDDQFSVERPDGSNFTLKIRSTKLEDSAMYFCASSDRVRYEQYFGPGTRLTVT.

This chain uses TRBV15 with TRBJ2-3; TRBD2 aligns across 7 bases. CDR3 size: 15 residues. Trimming cost V 5 bases and J 5 bases; bases outside gene matches: 10. The germline CDR1 and CDR2 sequences are LNHNV and YYDKDF (reference sequence). In DNA form, the CDR3 reads TGTGCCACCAGCTCCCCGGGAGGCCGGTTAGATACGCAGTATTTT. This gives the protein CATSSPGGRLDTQYF.

V usage is TRBV7-9 and J usage is TRBJ2-7; D is perhaps TRBD2 (6 bases). The CDR3 sequence is 15 residues long. From germline, CDR1 is SEHNR and CDR2 FQNEAQ (reference sequence). Trimming removed 5 bases from V and 0 bases from J, with 14 bases in between. The CDR3 is CASSASRGSSYEQYF. In nucleotides, the CDR3 is TGTGCCAGCAGCGCAAGTCGGGGGAGCTCCTACGAGCAGTACTTC.

Only a few counts were recorded for this clone. V and J are TRBV10-3 and TRBJ1-5, with D unclear. CDR1 and CDR2 (germline): ENHRY, SYGVKD. V was cut by 6 bases and J by 2 bases, with 8 bases left in between. The CDR3 contains 13 residues. The CDR3 DNA is TGTGCCATCAGGGCGGAGGGCAATCAGCCCCAGCATTTT. This encodes CAIRAEGNQPQHF.

The chain carries TRBV27 and TRBJ2-5, with 10 bases that match TRBD2. The germline gives CDR1 MNHEY, CDR2 SMNVEV (reference sequence). CDR3 length: 13 amino acids. With 5 bases clipped from V and 7 bases from J, the junction kept 4 bases outside the gene matches. The CDR3 sequence: CASSLRLAGTQYF. In DNA form, the CDR3 reads TGTGCCAGCAGTCTCCGACTAGCGGGGACCCAGTACTTC.

For this clone: Other DNA variants within this sample encode the same CDR3. The gene calls are TRBV5-1 and TRBJ2-1; D is unclear. Trimming shortened V by 1 base and J by 5 bases, and 7 bases separated the two germline ends. CDR3 length: 13 residues. Per germline, CDR1 SGHRS and CDR2 YFSETQ. In DNA, the CDR3 is TGCGCCAGCAGCTTGAGCCTAAACAATGAGCAGTTCTTC. Translation: CASSLSLNNEQFF.

The V and J genes are TRBV7-2 and TRBJ1-2; TRBD1 agrees at 9 bases. CDR1 SGHTA and CDR2 FQGNSA come from the germline V gene. This CDR3 spans 16 amino acids. V was clipped by 5 bases and J by 4 bases; unmatched bases: 11. The CDR3 coding sequence is TGTGCCAGCAGCATCGACCGGGACAGGGCACTCTATGGCTACACCTTC. Translating it yields CASSIDRDRALYGYTF.

The chain has TRBV2 and TRBJ2-3; D is unclear. Germline lookup yields CDR1 SNHLY and CDR2 FYNNEI. This CDR3 has 12 amino acids. The V gene lost 6 bases and the J gene lost 0 bases, with 4 bases spanning the gap. The CDR3 bases are TGTGCCAGCAGACTGAGCACAGATACGCAGTATTTT. The encoded protein is CASRLSTDTQYF.

The chain couples TRBV9 to TRBJ1-3; 9 nucleotides line up with TRBD1. J gave up 4 bases and V 4 bases, and 9 bases lay outside the gene matches. The germline gives CDR1 SGDLS, CDR2 YYNGEE. The CDR3 has 16 amino acids. CDR3 region: CASSLDRTGVGNTIYF. The CDR3 DNA reads as TGTGCCAGCAGCCTAGACAGGACAGGGGTCGGAAACACCATATATTTT.

V gene TRBV30 combines with J gene TRBJ1-5; the D gene is possibly TRBD1 (6 bases). The CDR3 sequence is 13 residues long. Trimming pared 1 base from V and 2 bases from J, leaving 6 bases between. Germline V CDR1 and CDR2: GTSNPN, SVGIG (reference sequence). In DNA form, the CDR3 reads TGTGCCTGGAGTGAGGGGGGCAATCAGCCCCAGCATTTT. It encodes CAWSEGGNQPQHF. Supplemented by reference TRBV30 and TRBJ1-5, the full variable domain reads SQTIHQWPATLVQPVGSPLSLECTVEGTSNPNLYWYRQAAGRGLQLLFYSVGIGQISSEVPQNLSASRPQDRQFILSSKKLLLSDSGFYLCAWSEGGNQPQHFGDGTRLSIL.

The chain couples TRBV18 to TRBJ2-7; TRBD1 is a possible D gene (6 bases). Trimming cost V 2 bases and J 6 bases, with 11 bases left between them. Per germline, CDR1 KGHSH and CDR2 LQKENI. This CDR3 region has 13 residues. This chain's CDR3 is CASSPRTGSEQYF. CDR3 DNA sequence: TGTGCCAGCTCACCAAGAACAGGGAGCGAGCAGTACTTC.

This CDR3 is CASSDEQGFGELFF. The DNA of the CDR3 is TGTGCCAGCAGTGACGAACAGGGCTTCGGGGAGCTGTTTTTT. The chain employs TRBV2 and TRBJ2-2; the D gene is possibly TRBD1 (6 bases). The V end lost 3 bases, the J end lost 7 bases, and 12 bases lay between the germline ends. This CDR3 contains 14 residues. CDR1 is SNHLY, CDR2 FYNNEI, per germline.

In nucleotides, the CDR3 is TGTGCCAGCAGCTTGGCGGCAGGGGGGTTATACGAGCAGTACTTC. This translates into CASSLAAGGLYEQYF. The rearrangement uses TRBV5-6 and TRBJ2-7, with D perhaps TRBD1 (7 bases). This CDR3 has 15 residues. With 0 bases removed from V and 4 bases from J, the gap between germline ends came to 14 bases. CDR1 and CDR2 from the germline V gene are SGHDT and YYEEEE.

This clone showed up just once. This chain links TRBV5-8 with TRBJ2-2; 8 nucleotides match TRBD1. This CDR3 has 14 amino acids. Unmatched junction bases numbered 3, after V lost 0 bases and J lost 8 bases. CDR1 is SGHTS and CDR2 is YDEGEE in the germline V gene. CDR3 sequence: CASSLAGGYGELFF. The DNA for the CDR3 is TGTGCCAGCAGCTTGGCAGGGGGCTATGGGGAGCTGTTTTTT.

The V call is TRBV4-1, the J call TRBJ2-7; a possible D gene is TRBD2 (6 bases). The CDR3 loop spans 15 amino acids. Trimming left V 4 bases short and J 1 base short, with 14 bases between. Germline-derived CDR1 and CDR2 are MGHRA and YSYEKL. The CDR3 bases are TGCGCCAGCAGCCTATCGACTAGTTGGTCCTACGAGCAGTACTTC. Translated, it gives CASSLSTSWSYEQYF.

The V gene is TRBV28, the J gene TRBJ1-5, with D possibly being TRBD1 (5 bases). Trimming took off 7 bases at V and 3 bases at J, with 22 bases between the two ends. Germline V gives CDR1 MDHEN, CDR2 SYDVKM. The CDR3 runs to 17 residues. The CDR3 region has the DNA TGTGCCAGCATGACCCGCCGTAGGCAGGGTGACAATCAGCCCCAGCATTTT. This translates into CASMTRRRQGDNQPQHF.

The chain is built from TRBV4-3 and TRBJ1-3; D is perhaps TRBD1 (5 bases). CDR1 LGHNA and CDR2 YSLEER come from the germline V gene. V was pared by 1 base and J by 0 bases, with 10 bases between. This CDR3 comprises 16 residues. The CDR3 spells CASSQGGRYSGNTIYF. For the CDR3, the DNA is TGCGCCAGCAGCCAAGGGGGCCGGTACTCTGGAAACACCATATATTTT.

The V and J genes are TRBV4-2 and TRBJ2-1; D is uncertain. The germline V and J ends were trimmed by 5 bases and 6 bases, with 14 bases remaining between them. This CDR3 has 14 amino acids. Per germline, CDR1 LGHNA and CDR2 YNFKEQ. The CDR3 sequence is CASSGAQVPNEQFF. The CDR3 bases are TGTGCCAGCAGCGGAGCTCAAGTCCCCAATGAGCAGTTCTTC.

V and J are TRBV6-1 and TRBJ1-2; 10 bases map to TRBD1. The CDR3 consists of 16 residues. CDR1 and CDR2 (germline): MNHNS, SASEGT. Losses at the gene ends were 0 bases for V and 8 bases for J; bases not matched to a gene: 9. The CDR3 coding sequence is TGTGCCAGCAGTGAAGCGCTAGGGGACAGGGGCTCGGGCTACACCTTC. It translates to CASSEALGDRGSGYTF.